This entry features one T cell receptor (beta chain) sequence. What it recognizes is unknown. This sample is drawn from a study of OX40 agonist ivuxolimab in advanced cancers. For the study at large: Clinicians treated patients with ivuxolimab, an agonistic anti-OX40 (CD134) antibody. Dose-escalation patients suffered from hepatocellular carcinoma, melanoma, renal cell or head and neck cancer. Anti-PD-1, anti-PD-L1 or anti-CTLA-4 therapy given earlier was allowed, and approximately 43% had some. Study-level findings and limits: Compared with CD4+, CD8+ T cells on average had more expanded clones.

Using immunoSEQ multiplex PCR, the repertoire was profiled, and TCRdb retains in-frame clones only, with some absent. Of approximately 74,000 clones in the sample, about 93% were seen once. CDR3 length equals 11 residues. V was cut by 5 bases and J by 4 bases, with 6 bases left in between. Germline CDR1 DFQATT, CDR2 SNEGSKA (reference sequence). The rearrangement joins TRBV20-1 to TRBJ1-3; D unresolved. This receptor was identified in an adult with an advanced solid tumor such as melanoma, head and neck, liver or kidney cancer. The material was CD4+ or CD8+ T cells sorted from blood, obtained in a trial of the OX40 agonist ivuxolimab. The CDR3 region is CSAPTGNTIYF. CDR3 DNA: TGCAGTGCTCCTACAGGAAACACCATATATTTT.